This T cell receptor (beta chain) emerged from a study of T cell responses to AZD1222 COVID-19 vaccine. Repertoires were generated with immunoSEQ multiplex PCR, while TCRdb's copy carries only in-frame clones and drops some. The sample lists under 95,000 clones, 90% occurring once. Study-wide findings and caveats: A mostly white British donor set with more females was recruited, and clonal diversity was possibly underestimated. Spike-wide coverage was observed for vaccine-associated CD4 TCRs, with dominant responses at 160-218 and 743-854.

With regard to this clone: Antigen specificity is unknown.

CDR3 length equals 13 residues. Germline lookup yields CDR1 MNHEY and CDR2 SMNVEV (reference sequence). V was clipped by 3 bases and J by 2 bases, with 7 bases between them. The source of this sequence is an adult who received the AZD1222 COVID-19 vaccine. This material consisted of peripheral blood, taken 28 days after the second AZD1222 dose. The chain links TRBV27 to TRBJ2-5; D call uncertain. The CDR3 coding sequence is TGTGCCAGCAGTTTTGCACAGCAAGAGACCCAGTACTTC. Encoded protein: CASSFAQQETQYF.